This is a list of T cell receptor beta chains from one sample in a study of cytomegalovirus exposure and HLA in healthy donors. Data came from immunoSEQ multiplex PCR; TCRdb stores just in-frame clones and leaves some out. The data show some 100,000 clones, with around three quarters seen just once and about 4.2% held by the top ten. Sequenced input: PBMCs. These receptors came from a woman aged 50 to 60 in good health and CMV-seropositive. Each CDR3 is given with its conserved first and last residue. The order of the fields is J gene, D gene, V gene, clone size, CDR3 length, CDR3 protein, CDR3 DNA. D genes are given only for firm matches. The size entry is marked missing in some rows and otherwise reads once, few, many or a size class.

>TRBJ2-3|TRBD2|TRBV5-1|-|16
CASSLGTSGSSDTQYF
TGCGCCAGCAGCCTGGGGACTAGCGGGAGTTCAGATACGCAGTATTTT
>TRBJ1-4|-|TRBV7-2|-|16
CASTPLRGADGEKLFF
TGTGCCAGCACCCCACTCCGGGGGGCGGATGGTGAAAAACTGTTTTTT
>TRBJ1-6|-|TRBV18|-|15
CASSRNREDNSPLHF
TGTGCCAGCTCCCGTAACAGGGAAGATAATTCACCCCTCCACTTT
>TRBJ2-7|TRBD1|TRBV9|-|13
CASSRDSSYEQYF
TGTGCCAGCAGCCGGGACAGCTCCTACGAGCAGTACTTC
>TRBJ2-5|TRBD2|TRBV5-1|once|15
CASRGGGAKGETQYF
TGCGCCAGCAGGGGCGGGGGGGCTAAAGGAGAGACCCAGTACTTC
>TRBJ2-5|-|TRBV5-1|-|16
CASSFPKQGKSETQYF
TGCGCCAGCAGCTTTCCCAAGCAGGGGAAATCCGAGACCCAGTACTTC
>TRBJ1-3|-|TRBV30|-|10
CAGGSGTIYF
TGTGCCGGAGGGTCGGGGACCATATATTTT
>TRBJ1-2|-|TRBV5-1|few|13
CASSSQGIDGYTF
TGCGCCAGCAGCTCACAGGGAATTGATGGCTACACCTTC
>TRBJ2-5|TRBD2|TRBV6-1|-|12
CASSKGGETQYF
TGTGCCAGCAGCAAGGGAGGGGAGACCCAGTACTTC
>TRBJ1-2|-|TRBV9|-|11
CASSVGHGYTF
TGTGCCAGCAGCGTAGGGCATGGCTACACCTTC
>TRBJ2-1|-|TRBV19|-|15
CASSIVADPINEQFF
TGTGCCAGTAGTATTGTAGCGGACCCGATCAATGAGCAGTTCTTC
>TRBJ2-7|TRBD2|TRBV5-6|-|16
CASSFTRRGGGNEQYF
TGTGCCAGCAGCTTTACCCGGCGGGGGGGAGGTAACGAGCAGTACTTC
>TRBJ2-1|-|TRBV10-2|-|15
CASRVVPVSYNEQFF
TGCGCCAGCAGGGTCGTCCCAGTTTCCTACAATGAGCAGTTCTTC
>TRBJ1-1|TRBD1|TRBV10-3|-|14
CAIGTGSRITEAFF
TGTGCCATCGGGACAGGGAGCCGGATAACTGAAGCTTTCTTT
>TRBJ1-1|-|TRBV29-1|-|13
CSGYRQKDTEAFF
TGCAGCGGGTATCGACAGAAGGACACTGAAGCTTTCTTT
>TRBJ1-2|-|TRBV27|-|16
CASSLTRDIGYYGYTF
TGTGCCAGCAGTTTAACCAGGGACATCGGGTACTATGGCTACACCTTC
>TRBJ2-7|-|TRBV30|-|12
CAWSGTSYEQYF
TGTGCCTGGAGTGGGACTTCCTACGAGCAGTACTTC
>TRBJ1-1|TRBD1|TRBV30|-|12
CALDRAFNEAFF
TGTGCCTTAGACAGGGCCTTCAATGAAGCTTTCTTT
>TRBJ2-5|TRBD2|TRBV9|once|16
CASSVGPESGEETQYF
TGTGCCAGCAGCGTAGGGCCAGAGAGCGGGGAAGAGACCCAGTACTTC
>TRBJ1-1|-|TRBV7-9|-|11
CSSSLGQLAFF
TGTTCCAGCAGCCTTGGACAGCTAGCTTTCTTT
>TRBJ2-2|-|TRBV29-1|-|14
CSVVYPGGAGELFF
TGCAGCGTTGTATATCCCGGGGGAGCCGGGGAGCTGTTTTTT
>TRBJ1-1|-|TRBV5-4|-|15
CASSLSGHLNTEAFF
TGTGCCAGCAGCTTGTCGGGACACCTGAACACTGAAGCTTTCTTT
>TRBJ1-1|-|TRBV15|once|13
CATSRDQGLEAFF
TGTGCCACCAGCAGAGATCAGGGTCTTGAAGCTTTCTTT
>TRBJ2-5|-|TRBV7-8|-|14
CASSLQGLQETQYF
TGTGCCAGCAGCTTACAGGGCCTCCAAGAGACCCAGTACTTC
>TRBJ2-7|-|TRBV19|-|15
CASSIGRKSSYEQYF
TGTGCCAGTAGTATCGGTAGAAAGAGCTCCTACGAGCAGTACTTC
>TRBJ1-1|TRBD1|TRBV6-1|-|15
CASSWDSRGNTEAFF
TGTGCCAGCAGTTGGGACAGTCGGGGGAACACTGAAGCTTTCTTT
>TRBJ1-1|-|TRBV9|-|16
CASSVAVLDSTTEAFF
TGTGCCAGCAGCGTAGCGGTCTTGGACAGTACGACTGAAGCTTTCTTT
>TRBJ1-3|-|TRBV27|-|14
CASSQGGVGNTIYF
TGTGCCAGCAGCCAGGGAGGGGTTGGAAACACCATATATTTT
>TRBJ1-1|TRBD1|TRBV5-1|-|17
CASSFRDRGPKYTEAFF
TGCGCCAGCAGCTTCCGGGACAGGGGCCCTAAATACACTGAAGCTTTCTTT
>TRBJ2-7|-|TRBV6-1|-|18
CASSEALTGRGGGYEQYF
TGTGCCAGCAGTGAAGCGCTTACAGGGAGGGGCGGGGGCTACGAGCAGTACTTC